Presented here are 3 T cell receptor beta chains from one specimen sequenced in a study of cytomegalovirus exposure and HLA in healthy donors. A multiplex PCR was run with 60 Vbeta primers and 13 Jbeta primers. Clones were read by immunoSEQ multiplex PCR, and TCRdb kept only the in-frame ones, dropping some. The sample has roughly 150,000 clones, around 78% seen once. Sequencing was done on a sample of PBMCs. These receptors all stem from a man aged 35 to 55 in good health and CMV-seronegative.

The chain couples TRBV13 to TRBJ2-5, with D maybe TRBD2 (6 bases). The V end was cut by 2 bases, the J end by 1 base, with 11 bases between. CDR1 is PRHDT, CDR2 FYEKMQ, per germline (reference sequence). The CDR3 runs to 15 residues. The CDR3 DNA sequence: TGTGCCAGCAGCTTATCCCCCGGGGGCCAAGAGACCCAGTACTTC. It codes for CASSLSPGGQETQYF.

The V gene is TRBV25-1, the J gene TRBJ1-5; D may be TRBD1 (5 bases). The CDR3 is 13 amino acids. Trimming took off 6 bases at V and 3 bases at J, with 9 bases between the two ends. Germline V CDR1 and CDR2: MGHDK, SYGVNS. Here the CDR3 DNA reads TGTGCCAGCAGAGCAGGGATCAATCAGCCCCAGCATTTT. Translating it yields CASRAGINQPQHF.

The chain is built from TRBV11-2 and TRBJ1-2, with no clear D. This CDR3 is 14 amino acids long. V was cut by 4 bases and J by 0 bases, with 9 bases left in between. The V gene's germline CDR1 is SGHAT and CDR2 FQNNGV. CDR3 in DNA: TGTGCCAGCAGCTCCGAACCAGCTAACTATGGCTACACCTTC. The encoded protein is CASSSEPANYGYTF.